These 13 T cell receptor beta chains were all obtained from the same sample, sequenced in a study of early T cells in non-severe SARS-CoV-2 infection. TCRdb analysed the 5' RACE reads with MiXCR anew, one entry per CDR3 protein. The sample yields about 50,000 distinct CDR3 sequences, around a tenth seen once. The sequencing sample was made of whole blood. These receptors were collected from an adult who was a healthcare worker with PCR-confirmed SARS-CoV-2 infection or an uninfected control (not recorded which).

The sample holds many counts of this clonotype. J is TRBJ2-7 and V is TRBV3-1, with D uncertain. V shed 1 base and J shed 1 base, with 11 bases lying between them. The CDR3 runs 15 residues. Germline CDR1 is LGHDT and CDR2 is YNNKEL (reference sequence). Here the CDR3 reads CASSQVAGQSYEQYF. The CDR3 DNA is TGTGCCAGCAGCCAAGTGGCAGGCCAGTCCTACGAGCAGTACTTC.

This clonotype came up many times. One junction end does not reproduce the germline sequence, and a read error may be involved. The chain combines TRBV6-2 or TRBV6-3 with TRBJ1-1; the match to TRBD1 covers 7 bases. The V gene's germline CDR1 is MNHEY and CDR2 SVGEGT. The CDR3 has 13 amino acids. The CDR3 is CASSYGRGRLNLF. For the CDR3, the DNA is TGTGCCAGCAGTTACGGCAGGGGGAGGCTCAATCTCTTT.

This clonotype has ten or more counts. V usage is TRBV18 and J usage is TRBJ2-3; TRBD2 matches at 7 bases. V shed 1 base and J 5 bases; nucleotides not matched to a gene: 9. CDR1 is KGHSH and CDR2 is LQKENI in the germline V gene. This CDR3 region has 16 residues. The CDR3 spells CASSPRGSGLGDTQYF. Written as DNA, the CDR3 is TGTGCCAGCTCACCACGGGGTAGCGGGCTAGGAGATACGCAGTATTTT. The full variable domain, in which reference TRBV18 and TRBJ2-3 provide the parts outside the CDR3, is NAGVMQNPRHLVRRRGQEARLRCSPMKGHSHVYWYRQLPEEGLKFMVYLQKENIIDESGMPKERFSAEFPKEGPSILRIQQVVRGDSAAYFCASSPRGSGLGDTQYFGPGTRLTVL.

This clonotype appeared many times. This chain joins TRBV5-8 and TRBJ2-7; D ambiguous. V lost 4 bases to trimming and J lost 0 bases, with 8 bases between them. The CDR3 is 13 amino acids. Per the germline V gene, CDR1 is SGHTS and CDR2 is YDEGEE. DNA of the CDR3: TGTGCCAGCAGCCACCGGGTCTCCTACGAGCAGTACTTC. Amino acid sequence: CASSHRVSYEQYF.

This clonotype was counted at least ten times. This chain connects TRBV5-6 to TRBJ2-5; D remains ambiguous. Trimming shortened V by 2 bases and J by 3 bases, and 8 bases separated the two germline ends. Germline lookup yields CDR1 SGHDT and CDR2 YYEEEE. The CDR3 totals 13 residues. CDR3 sequence: CASSLDKKETQYF. The CDR3 nucleotides are TGTGCCAGCAGCTTAGACAAAAAAGAGACCCAGTACTTC.

This rearrangement joins TRBV12-5 to TRBJ1-1; 7 bases align to TRBD1. The trim removed 2 bases at V and 1 base at J, leaving 10 bases unmatched. This CDR3 has 17 residues. Germline values: CDR1 LGHNT, CDR2 FRNRAP. This CDR3 is CASGLPTPGQPNTEAFF. CDR3 sequence (DNA): TGTGCTAGTGGTTTGCCCACTCCGGGACAGCCGAACACTGAAGCTTTCTTT.

This clonotype was seen many times. The chain is built from TRBV7-2 and TRBJ2-1; TRBD1 matches at 7 bases. This CDR3 contains 15 residues. The junction had 10 bases not matched to a gene; V was cut back by 5 bases and J by 6 bases. In germline, CDR1 is SGHTA, CDR2 FQGNSA. The CDR3 DNA reads TGTGCCAGCAGCCTTCCGAGGGGGCGCCTCAATGAGCAGTTCTTC. Protein: CASSLPRGRLNEQFF.

The chain uses TRBV12-3 or TRBV12-4 and TRBJ2-7; perhaps TRBD1 as D (5 bases). The CDR3 has 15 residues. Trimming took 5 bases from V and 0 from J, leaving 14 bases between them. CDR3 in DNA: TGTGCCAGCAGTAGCAGGGATCCGAGCTCCTACGAGCAGTACTTC. Protein: CASSSRDPSSYEQYF.

This clonotype was seen at least ten times. The CDR3 DNA is TGTGCCAGCAGGGCCGGGACTTCCAAGCCTCACGAGCAGTACTTC. The encoded protein is CASRAGTSKPHEQYF. The rearrangement links TRBV28 to TRBJ2-7; D is possibly TRBD2 (6 bases). The CDR3 sequence is 15 residues long. Germline-derived CDR1 and CDR2 are MDHEN and SYDVKM. V lost 6 bases, J lost 5 bases, and 20 bases lay in between.

This clonotype has at least ten counts. This chain uses TRBV12-3 or TRBV12-4 with TRBJ1-6; D may be TRBD1 (5 bases). The V end was cut by 1 base, the J end by 10 bases, with 14 bases between. The CDR3 covers 15 residues. DNA of the CDR3: TGTGCCAGCAGTTTAGGGCCGGGGCTGGGATCACCCCTCCACTTT. This codes for CASSLGPGLGSPLHF.

This clonotype has a handful of counts. The chain uses TRBV3-1 and TRBJ1-2; D is ambiguous. Germline CDR1 and CDR2: LGHDT and YNNKEL (reference sequence). The ends were cut back, 2 bases at V and 3 bases at J, with 7 bases in the middle. The CDR3 contains 13 residues. The CDR3 DNA is TGTGCCAGCAGCCAAAATACAGACTATGGCTACACCTTC. This sequence encodes CASSQNTDYGYTF.

This clonotype was detected ten times or more. The chain links TRBV5-1 to TRBJ1-2, with a possible D match to TRBD1 (6 bases). From germline, CDR1 is SGHRS and CDR2 YFSETQ. With 3 bases removed from V and 2 bases from J, the gap between germline ends came to 14 bases. The CDR3 is made up of 15 amino acids. The CDR3 DNA reads as TGCGCCAGCAGCTCATCGACAGGACTAAACTATGGCTACACCTTC. This gives the protein CASSSSTGLNYGYTF.

In DNA, the CDR3 is TGTGCCAGCAGCTTAGAACAGTCCTTGGGCTACACCTTC. It translates to CASSLEQSLGYTF. The V gene is TRBV7-2, the J gene TRBJ1-2; D gene ambiguous. Per germline, CDR1 SGHTA and CDR2 FQGNSA. The V gene lost 1 base and the J gene lost 8 bases, with 11 bases spanning the gap. The length of the CDR3 is 13 residues.